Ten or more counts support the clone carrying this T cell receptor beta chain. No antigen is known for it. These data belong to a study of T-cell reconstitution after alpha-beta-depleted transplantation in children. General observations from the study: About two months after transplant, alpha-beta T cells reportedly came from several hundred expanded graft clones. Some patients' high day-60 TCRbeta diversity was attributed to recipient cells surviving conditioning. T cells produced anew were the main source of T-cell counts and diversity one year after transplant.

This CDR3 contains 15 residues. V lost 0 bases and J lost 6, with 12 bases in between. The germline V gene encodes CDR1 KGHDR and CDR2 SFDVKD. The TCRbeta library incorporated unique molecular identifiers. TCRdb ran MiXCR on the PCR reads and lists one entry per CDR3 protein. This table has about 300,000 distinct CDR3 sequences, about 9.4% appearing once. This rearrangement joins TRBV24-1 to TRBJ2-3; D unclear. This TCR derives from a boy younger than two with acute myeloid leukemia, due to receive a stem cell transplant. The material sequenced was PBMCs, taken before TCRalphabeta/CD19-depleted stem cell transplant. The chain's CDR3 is CATSDLGPWKDTQYF. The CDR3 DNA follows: TGTGCCACCAGTGATTTGGGCCCTTGGAAGGATACGCAGTATTTT.